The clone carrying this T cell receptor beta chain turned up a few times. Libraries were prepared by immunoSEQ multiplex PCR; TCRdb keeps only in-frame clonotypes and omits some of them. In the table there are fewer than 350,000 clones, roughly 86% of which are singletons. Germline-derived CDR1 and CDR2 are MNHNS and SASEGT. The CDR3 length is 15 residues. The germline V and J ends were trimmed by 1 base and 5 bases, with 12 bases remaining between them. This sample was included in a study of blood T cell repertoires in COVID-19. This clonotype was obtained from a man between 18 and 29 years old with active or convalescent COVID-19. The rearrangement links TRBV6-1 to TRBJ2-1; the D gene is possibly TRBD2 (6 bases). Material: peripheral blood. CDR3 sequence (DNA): TGTGCCAGCAGTGAAGGGGAGGAGGGGAACAATGAGCAGTTCTTC. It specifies CASSEGEEGNNEQFF.